The rows below give T cell receptor beta chains drawn from one sample of a study of cytomegalovirus exposure and HLA in healthy donors. Repertoires were generated with immunoSEQ multiplex PCR, while TCRdb's copy carries only in-frame clones and drops some. The table includes 150,000 or so clones, approximately 80% detected once. Sequencing input: PBMCs. The receptors here all came from a male donor in good health and CMV-seronegative. Both conserved end residues are part of each CDR3. Fields, in order: clone size, J gene, V gene, D gene, CDR3 length, CDR3 DNA, CDR3 protein. D genes are given only for firm matches. Clone size is stated in some rows and not others, as once, few, many or a class when expanded.

size: once
J: TRBJ2-2
V: TRBV5-8
D: NA
length: 11
DNA: TGTGCCAGCAAATTTTCTGGGGAGCTGTTTTTT
CDR3: CASKFSGELFF

size: NA
J: TRBJ2-1
V: TRBV10-3
D: NA
length: 15
DNA: TGTGCCATCAGTGAGTCGGACATGGAAGGGAATGAGCAGTTCTTC
CDR3: CAISESDMEGNEQFF

size: NA
J: TRBJ1-2
V: TRBV5-1
D: NA
length: 12
DNA: TGCGCCAGCAGCTTAGACAGCGGGGGCTACACCTTC
CDR3: CASSLDSGGYTF

size: NA
J: TRBJ1-6
V: TRBV12-5
D: NA
length: 15
DNA: TGTGCTACCGCCTTGGGGACATACATTAATTCACCCCTCCACTTT
CDR3: CATALGTYINSPLHF

size: NA
J: TRBJ2-1
V: TRBV19
D: NA
length: 14
DNA: TGTGCCAGTAGAAACAGGGGGAGGGACAATGAGCAGTTCTTC
CDR3: CASRNRGRDNEQFF

size: once
J: TRBJ2-3
V: TRBV10-2
D: NA
length: 12
DNA: TGCGCCAGCAGTGAGTCGGAGATTCGGCAGTATTTT
CDR3: CASSESEIRQYF

size: NA
J: TRBJ2-5
V: TRBV5-6
D: NA
length: 14
DNA: TGTGCCAGCAGCTTGGCCCAGGGTAGGGAGACCCAGTACTTC
CDR3: CASSLAQGRETQYF

size: NA
J: TRBJ2-7
V: TRBV6-5
D: NA
length: 14
DNA: TGTGCCAGCAGTTACTCGGGGGGGGGCGACGAGCAGTACTTC
CDR3: CASSYSGGGDEQYF

size: NA
J: TRBJ2-5
V: TRBV5-1
D: TRBD2
length: 15
DNA: TGCGCCAGCAGCGGAGCGGGAGGGCCGAGTGAGACCCAGTACTTC
CDR3: CASSGAGGPSETQYF

size: NA
J: TRBJ2-7
V: TRBV10-3
D: NA
length: 12
DNA: TGTGCCATCAGTGTGTTAGGGGACGAGCAGTACTTC
CDR3: CAISVLGDEQYF

size: once
J: TRBJ1-2
V: TRBV6-6
D: NA
length: 14
DNA: TGTGCCAGCAATCCGAATGGACAGCTCTATGGCTACACCTTC
CDR3: CASNPNGQLYGYTF

size: NA
J: TRBJ2-1
V: TRBV9
D: TRBD2
length: 17
DNA: TGTGCCAGCAGCACATCCGGGACTAGCGGGGGGGCCAACGAGCAGTTCTTC
CDR3: CASSTSGTSGGANEQFF

size: NA
J: TRBJ2-1
V: TRBV7-6
D: NA
length: 16
DNA: TGTGCCAGCAGCTTAGGGACTAACGGGGGATACAATGAGCAGTTCTTC
CDR3: CASSLGTNGGYNEQFF

size: NA
J: TRBJ2-7
V: TRBV7-9
D: TRBD2
length: 15
DNA: TGTGCCAGCAGCCCTCCTGTAGCGGGAGATTACGAGCAGTACTTC
CDR3: CASSPPVAGDYEQYF

size: NA
J: TRBJ2-7
V: TRBV27
D: NA
length: 14
DNA: TGTGCCAGCAGTTTAATGAGGAGCTCCTACGAGCAGTACTTC
CDR3: CASSLMRSSYEQYF

size: few
J: TRBJ2-7
V: TRBV7-3
D: TRBD2
length: 14
DNA: TGTGCCAGCAGCGCATCTAGCGGGCCCTACGAGCAGTACTTC
CDR3: CASSASSGPYEQYF

size: NA
J: TRBJ2-3
V: TRBV10-1
D: NA
length: 17
DNA: TGCGCCAGCAGTGAGTCCGGTTCCCCGGGAGCGGCAGATACGCAGTATTTT
CDR3: CASSESGSPGAADTQYF

size: NA
J: TRBJ2-2
V: TRBV19
D: NA
length: 12
DNA: TGTGCCACTCGACTAGGGTCCGGGGAGCTGTTTTTT
CDR3: CATRLGSGELFF

size: NA
J: TRBJ1-5
V: TRBV19
D: TRBD1
length: 19
DNA: TGTGCCAGTAGTATCCTGCCCCGCGGGACAGGGAGGTTCAATCAGCCCCAGCATTTT
CDR3: CASSILPRGTGRFNQPQHF